The 21 T cell receptor beta chains below all came from one sample that was sequenced in a study of blood T cell repertoires in COVID-19. Some clones are missing from TCRdb's copy, which holds only in-frame ones; the method was immunoSEQ multiplex PCR. The sample holds 320,000 or so clones, 75% to 90% seen once. Sequencing was carried out using PBMCs or T cells enriched from blood (not recorded which). Receptors originate from a woman in her 30s who had been exposed to COVID-19.

The genes are TRBV9 and TRBJ1-1; D not certain. The germline V and J ends were trimmed by 0 bases and 1 base, with 10 bases remaining between them. CDR3 length equals 15 residues. Germline V lookup: CDR1 SGDLS, CDR2 YYNGEE. CDR3 coding DNA: TGTGCCAGCAGCGTAGGCGGGGTGGGGAACACTGAAGCTTTCTTT. This translates into CASSVGGVGNTEAFF.

The count of this clone is one. This chain connects TRBV28 to TRBJ2-5, with 10 bases identical to TRBD2. This CDR3 has 14 amino acids. In germline, CDR1 is MDHEN, CDR2 SYDVKM. V shed 3 bases, J shed 5 bases, and the junction held 3 bases outside the gene matches. In DNA, the CDR3 is TGTGCCAGCAGTTTGAGCGGGGGGGCTGAGACCCAGTACTTC. It is translated as CASSLSGGAETQYF. Together with reference TRBV28 and TRBJ2-5, the CDR3 gives the full variable domain: DVKVTQSSRYLVKRTGEKVFLECVQDMDHENMFWYRQDPGLGLRLIYFSYDVKMKEKGDIPEGYSVSREKKERFSLILESASTNQTSMYLCASSLSGGAETQYFGPGTRLLVL.

The chain links TRBV13 to TRBJ2-2, with a tentative D call TRBD1 (6 bases). Per germline, CDR1 PRHDT and CDR2 FYEKMQ (reference sequence). V was cut by 5 bases and J by 0 bases, with 10 bases left in between. The CDR3 is 15 residues long. As DNA, the CDR3 is TGTGCCAGCAGCACACAGGGAGCGAACACCGGGGAGCTGTTTTTT. It translates to CASSTQGANTGELFF.

With regard to this clone: Other nucleotide sequences from this sample produce the same CDR3. The gene calls are TRBV30 and TRBJ2-1, with a possible D match to TRBD2 (7 bases). Trimming took 1 base from V and 0 from J, leaving 13 bases between them. Germline V gives CDR1 GTSNPN, CDR2 SVGIG (reference sequence). The CDR3 runs 16 residues. The CDR3 sequence is CAWSARGGPSYNEQFF. The CDR3 DNA is TGTGCCTGGAGTGCTCGCGGGGGCCCCTCCTACAATGAGCAGTTCTTC.

In the case of this clone: This sample includes further DNA sequences coding for the same CDR3. This sequence joins TRBV28 and TRBJ2-5; 8 bases agree with TRBD2. The J segment lost 4 bases and the V segment lost 4 bases, leaving 2 bases of the junction unmatched. The CDR3 totals 13 residues. Germline V gene lookup returns CDR1 MDHEN and CDR2 SYDVKM. CDR3 sequence: CASSSGGRETQYF. CDR3 in DNA: TGTGCCAGCAGTTCGGGAGGGAGAGAGACCCAGTACTTC.

The CDR3 DNA reads as TGTGCCAGTAGCAGGAGGACAGGCGGGTCGACTGAAGCTTTCTTT. Its protein is CASSRRTGGSTEAFF. V is TRBV19 and J is TRBJ1-1, with 7 bases lining up with TRBD1. Germline CDR1 reads LNHDA; CDR2 reads SQIVND (reference sequence). The CDR3 spans 15 residues. Trimming removed 6 bases from V and 5 bases from J; junction bases left unmatched: 12.

This clone was detected only a few times. V usage is TRBV6-5 and J usage is TRBJ1-2, with D perhaps TRBD1 (5 bases). Trimming removed 0 bases from V and 3 bases from J, with 8 bases in between. CDR1 is MNHEY, CDR2 SVGAGI, per germline. This CDR3 comprises 14 residues. This CDR3 reads CASSYSRGYYGYTF. The DNA for the CDR3 is TGTGCCAGCAGTTACTCTCGGGGGTACTATGGCTACACCTTC.

The table lists this clone with a count of one. The J gene is TRBJ2-1, the V gene TRBV4-3; 9 bases map to TRBD2. The CDR3 has 17 residues. Trimming removed 0 bases from V and 4 bases from J; junction bases left unmatched: 7. Germline V gene sequence: CDR1 LGHNA, CDR2 YSLEER. The CDR3 DNA reads TGCGCCAGCAGCCAAGATTTATCAGCGGGGGGTTACAATGAGCAGTTCTTC. Translating gives CASSQDLSAGGYNEQFF.

This chain joins TRBV29-1 and TRBJ1-1; TRBD1 might be the D (6 bases). The V and J ends lost 0 bases and 5 bases respectively, with 22 bases between them. The CDR3 totals 17 residues. Germline V CDR1 and CDR2: SQVTM, ANQGSEA. CDR3 region: CSVEEGAVIRGSTEAFF. CDR3 nucleotide sequence: TGCAGCGTTGAAGAGGGGGCAGTCATTCGTGGTTCAACTGAAGCTTTCTTT.

The chain links TRBV6-4 to TRBJ1-6; 9 bases fit TRBD1. The CDR3 has 14 amino acids. CDR1 and CDR2 from the germline V gene are MRHNA and SNTAGT. V lost 3 bases and J lost 9; bases outside the gene matches: 3. CDR3 sequence: CASSEEQGASPLHF. Here the CDR3 DNA reads TGTGCCAGCAGTGAAGAACAGGGGGCTTCACCCCTCCACTTT.

This clone was picked up one time. The chain employs TRBV4-3 and TRBJ1-6; TRBD1 might be the D (5 bases). V lost 0 bases, J lost 7 bases, and 10 bases lay in between. Germline V gives CDR1 LGHNA, CDR2 YSLEER. The CDR3 spans 15 residues. This chain's CDR3 is CASSQDSGYNSPLHF. CDR3 DNA sequence: TGCGCCAGCAGCCAAGATTCAGGGTACAATTCACCCCTCCACTTT.

The chain joins TRBV2 to TRBJ2-5; D may be TRBD1 (6 bases). Trimming took 8 bases from V and 5 from J, leaving 12 bases between them. This CDR3 has 12 residues. The V gene's germline CDR1 is SNHLY and CDR2 FYNNEI. The CDR3 spells CASGRRGETQYF. DNA of the CDR3: TGTGCCAGCGGTCGTAGGGGGGAGACCCAGTACTTC.

This sequence joins TRBV28 and TRBJ1-2, with D possibly being TRBD1 (5 bases). CDR1 and CDR2 from the germline V gene are MDHEN and SYDVKM. V was clipped by 8 bases and J by 1 base, with 20 bases between them. The CDR3 totals 16 residues. The CDR3 spells CASWGVAGALNYGYTF. The CDR3 nucleotides read TGTGCCAGCTGGGGGGTGGCAGGCGCCCTTAACTATGGCTACACCTTC.

V usage is TRBV10-3 and J usage is TRBJ2-2; tentative D call: TRBD2 (5 bases). V was trimmed by 6 bases and J by 5 bases, leaving 19 bases between them. From germline, CDR1 is ENHRY and CDR2 SYGVKD. This CDR3 is 16 amino acids long. CDR3 sequence: CAIRNELEGITGELFF. The CDR3 DNA reads TGTGCCATCAGAAATGAACTAGAAGGCATTACCGGGGAGCTGTTTTTT.

The chain couples TRBV28 to TRBJ2-7; 10 bases align to TRBD1. The CDR3 loop spans 16 amino acids. The junction had 10 bases not matched to a gene; V was cut back by 6 bases and J by 2 bases. Germline CDR1 and CDR2: MDHEN and SYDVKM. CDR3 DNA: TGTGCCAGCAGCTCCCCCGGGACAGGGGAACCCTACGAGCAGTACTTC. It yields the protein CASSSPGTGEPYEQYF.

The chain joins TRBV2 to TRBJ2-5, with 7 bases that match TRBD1. V lost 6 bases, J lost 2 bases, and 3 bases stayed unmatched. The CDR3 is 13 amino acids. Germline V gives CDR1 SNHLY, CDR2 FYNNEI. The CDR3 DNA is TGTGCCAGCAGAAGGGGACAGCAAGAGACCCAGTACTTC. Translation: CASRRGQQETQYF.

The count of this clone is one. This sequence joins TRBV28 and TRBJ2-5, with a tentative D call TRBD2 (6 bases). There are 15 residues in the CDR3. Looked up from germline, CDR1 is MDHEN and CDR2 is SYDVKM. V lost 3 bases and J 5 bases, leaving 16 bases between the germline ends. The CDR3 nucleotides are TGTGCCAGCAGTTTGAATAGGGCGGAGGGGGAGACCCAGTACTTC. This codes for CASSLNRAEGETQYF. Using reference TRBV28 and TRBJ2-5 for the parts outside the CDR3, the full variable domain is DVKVTQSSRYLVKRTGEKVFLECVQDMDHENMFWYRQDPGLGLRLIYFSYDVKMKEKGDIPEGYSVSREKKERFSLILESASTNQTSMYLCASSLNRAEGETQYFGPGTRLLVL.

The chain links TRBV5-4 to TRBJ2-3; no firm D call. Trimming took 1 base from V and 2 from J, leaving 17 bases between them. The germline CDR1 and CDR2 sequences are SGHNT and YYREEE (reference sequence). The CDR3 covers 17 residues. The CDR3 nucleotides read TGTGCCAGCAGCTTGATGGTGCGAAGACAACACACAGATACGCAGTATTTT. It specifies CASSLMVRRQHTDTQYF.

This rearrangement joins TRBV6-1 to TRBJ1-4; TRBD1 might be the D (6 bases). The CDR3 is made up of 15 amino acids. The V gene lost 1 base and the J gene lost 8 bases, with 14 bases spanning the gap. The germline gives CDR1 MNHNS, CDR2 SASEGT. This CDR3 reads CASSEGGRGGEKLFF. The CDR3 DNA reads TGTGCCAGCAGTGAAGGGGGCAGGGGAGGGGAAAAACTGTTTTTT.

The CDR3 region has the DNA TGCGCCAGCAGCCCAGGACAGGGGCTCGCAGATACGCAGTATTTT. As protein: CASSPGQGLADTQYF. V is TRBV4-3 and J is TRBJ2-3; 9 bases are shared with TRBD1. Germline V gene sequence: CDR1 LGHNA, CDR2 YSLEER. This CDR3 is built from 15 residues. Trimming at V came to 4 bases and at J to 4 bases, leaving 6 bases not matched to a gene.

This clone has a single count. The chain is built from TRBV23-1 and TRBJ2-3; a weak D match, TRBD2 (5 bases). TRBV23-1 is identified as an open reading frame with a role that is uncertain. The germline V and J ends were trimmed by 6 bases and 0 bases, with 22 bases remaining between them. CDR3 length: 18 amino acids. The CDR3 coding sequence is TGCGCCAGCAGCCAAAACCGGGCCACCAGGACTAGCACAGATACGCAGTATTTT. Its protein product is CASSQNRATRTSTDTQYF.